There are many counts of the clone carrying this T cell receptor beta chain. The data are from a study of blood T cells in healthy people across ages. With a J-beta primer mix and a sample-barcoded 5' primer, a second PCR ran about 7 to 11 cycles. TCRdb used MiXCR to reprocess the 5' RACE reads, holding one entry per CDR3 protein. The data show hundreds of thousands of distinct CDR3 sequences, with about a third seen just once and 15% held by the top ten. This CDR3 has 14 residues. Trimming pared 4 bases from V and 3 bases from J, leaving 12 bases between. In germline, CDR1 is SEHNR, CDR2 FQNEAQ (reference sequence).

Sequenced sample: blood. V is TRBV7-9 and J is TRBJ1-2; a possible D gene is TRBD1 (5 bases). The sequence came from a woman of 80 years or more in good health. As DNA, the CDR3 is TGTGCCAGCAGCTCTACCGGGACTGACTATGGCTACACCTTC. Translating it yields CASSSTGTDYGYTF.